The sequence of this T cell receptor beta chain was determined in a study of blood T cell repertoires in COVID-19. In germline, CDR1 is MDHEN, CDR2 SYDVKM. The CDR3 sequence is 13 residues long. The V end was cut by 7 bases, the J end by 6 bases, with 13 bases between. This table comes from immunoSEQ multiplex PCR, and its TCRdb copy is limited to in-frame clones, with some not included. The data show around 180,000 clones, around 77% seen once. Material: peripheral blood. The sequence came from a man aged 60 to 75 with active or convalescent COVID-19. The chain combines TRBV28 with TRBJ1-3; possible D gene TRBD1, 5 bases. CDR3 protein: CASTLVGANTIYF. CDR3 bases: TGTGCCAGCACCCTCGTAGGGGCAAACACCATATATTTT.